This TCR beta chain originates from a study of shared clonotypes between healthy human individuals. Broader study findings: Large sequencing depth failed to make sorted-subset sequencing complete, rarefaction showed. Richness estimates generally favored naive over memory subsets.

The germline CDR1 and CDR2 sequences are MNHNS and SASEGT. CDR3 size: 15 residues. V shed 10 bases and J shed 0 bases, with 16 bases lying between them. About this clone: Antigen specificity is unknown.

Recent vaccinations or acute infections were absent in the healthy HIV-negative adult donors. Genomic DNA of each subset was evenly split across several immunoSEQ plates. Data came from immunoSEQ multiplex PCR; TCRdb stores just in-frame clones and leaves some out. The sample holds around 2.1 million clones, approximately 94% seen once. The rearrangement joins TRBV6-1 to TRBJ1-3; the D is unclear. The TCR comes from a man in his late teens or twenties in good health. Sample: naive CD4+ T cells sorted from blood. Subset described: CD45RA+ positively selected. The CDR3 spells CATADGGNSGNTIYF. The CDR3 DNA is TGTGCCACCGCGGACGGAGGCAACTCTGGAAACACCATATATTTT.